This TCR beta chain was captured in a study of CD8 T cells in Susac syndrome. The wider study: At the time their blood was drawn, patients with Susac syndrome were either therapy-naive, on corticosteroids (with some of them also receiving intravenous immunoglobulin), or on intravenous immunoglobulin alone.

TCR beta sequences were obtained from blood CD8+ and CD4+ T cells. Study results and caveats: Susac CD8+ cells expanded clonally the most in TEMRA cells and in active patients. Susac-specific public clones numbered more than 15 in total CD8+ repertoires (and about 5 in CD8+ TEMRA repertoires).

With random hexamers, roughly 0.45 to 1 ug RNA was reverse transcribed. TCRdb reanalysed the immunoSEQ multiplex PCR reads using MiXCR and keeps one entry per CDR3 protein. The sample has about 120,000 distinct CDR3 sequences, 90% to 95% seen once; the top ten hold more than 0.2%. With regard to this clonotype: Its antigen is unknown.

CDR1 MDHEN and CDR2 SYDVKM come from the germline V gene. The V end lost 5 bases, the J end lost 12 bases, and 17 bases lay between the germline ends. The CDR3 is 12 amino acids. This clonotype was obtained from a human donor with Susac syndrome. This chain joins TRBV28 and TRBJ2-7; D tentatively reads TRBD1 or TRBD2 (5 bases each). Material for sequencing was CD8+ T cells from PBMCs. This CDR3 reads CASSEFVGELYF. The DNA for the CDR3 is TGTGCCAGCAGTGAATTCGTGGGGGAACTGTACTTC.